These T cell receptor beta chains were read from a single sample in a study of blood T cell repertoires in COVID-19. Libraries were prepared by immunoSEQ multiplex PCR; TCRdb keeps only in-frame clonotypes and omits some of them. Among about 97,000 clones listed, roughly nine tenths were seen once. The sample consisted of peripheral blood. The receptors stem from a man aged 50 to 60 with acute or convalescent COVID-19. Each CDR3 is given with its conserved first and last residue. Each record gives: V gene, CDR3 protein.

>TRBV9
CASSVGPVSSGNTIYF
>TRBV2
CASSVQGNTEAFF
>TRBV7-8
CASSVHLAGGLDTGELFF
>TRBV3-1/TRBV3-2
CASSQDGTHVGQFF
>TRBV28
CASSPSDSLVLISGNTIYF
>TRBV4-2
CASSQGSTGPLGGTQYF
>TRBV5-6
CASSPYPREGYGYTF
>TRBV27
CASFKAGGGAGYTF
>TRBV28
CASSPRSGLSSNQPQHF
>TRBV11-3
CASSLPSSGYTEAFF
>TRBV15
CATSRVGSGNIQYF
>TRBV6-2/TRBV6-3
CASSSGQGNGQPQHF
>TRBV5-1
CASSLAGQGGTEAFF
>TRBV11-2
CASSPLDRGGNTEAFF
>TRBV3-1/TRBV3-2
CASSRSGRGGSDTQYF
>TRBV3-1/TRBV3-2
CASSPDRGEYTIYF
>TRBV28
CASSFSLYSNQPQHF
>TRBV27
CASSFRPHQPQHF
>TRBV7-6
CASSSLTGWSGYTF
>TRBV18
CASTTRAEGTEAFF
>TRBV5-5
CASSKDSEAFF
>TRBV3-1/TRBV3-2
CASSHRDTQYF
>TRBV7-3
CASHPTGTARRFNYGYTF
>TRBV7-9
CASTAGGQTYNEQFF
>TRBV18
CASSPTGTVGANVLTF
>TRBV13
CASSFGQGLDEQYF
>TRBV15
CATSRLGQGSYEQYF
>TRBV19
CASSPTGQRNTIYF
>TRBV28
CASSSHTNAHQPQHF
>TRBV5-1
CASSESGTPTDGYTF
>TRBV18
CASSGGTGRANEQYF
>TRBV9
CASSPSPGEGYEQYF
>TRBV5-1
CASSLAGNSQETQYF
>TRBV5-6
CASSLGTAKSSPLHF
>TRBV11-2
CASSLGQGATDTQYF
>TRBV20-1
CSARLNEQFF
>TRBV11-2
CASSPWANLDSRTEAFF
>TRBV7-9
CASSLEKGTGAGYTF
>TRBV5-6
CASSSRLTMNEKLFF
>TRBV11-2
CASSEGQSVNEKLFF
>TRBV3-1/TRBV3-2
CASSPPQVNSPLHF